The 8 T cell receptor beta chains below were found in one sample sequenced in a study of blood T cell repertoires in COVID-19. Clones were sequenced by immunoSEQ multiplex PCR, and TCRdb holds only the in-frame ones, with some missing. Of about 140,000 clones listed, about three quarters are singletons. The source material was peripheral blood. Source of these receptors: a man in his fifties or sixties with acute or convalescent COVID-19.

The J gene is TRBJ1-1, the V gene TRBV6-5, with 9 positions matching TRBD1. Germline assignment: CDR1 MNHEY and CDR2 SVGAGI. CDR3 length equals 13 residues. Trimming at V came to 5 bases and at J to 6 bases, leaving 4 bases not matched to a gene. The CDR3 reads CASSTGGWSEAFF. Written as DNA, the CDR3 is TGTGCCAGCAGTACAGGGGGCTGGTCTGAAGCTTTCTTT.

The chain has TRBV6-5 and TRBJ1-1, with D unclear. Germline CDR1 and CDR2: MNHEY and SVGAGI. This CDR3 region has 14 residues. Trimming left V 2 bases short and J 0 bases short, with 7 bases between. The CDR3, as DNA: TGTGCCAGCAGTTACATAGGAGTGAACACTGAAGCTTTCTTT. Translating it yields CASSYIGVNTEAFF.

V and J are TRBV2 and TRBJ2-7, with D tentatively TRBD1 (5 bases). The CDR3 is made up of 12 amino acids. Germline V gene data show CDR1 as SNHLY and CDR2 as FYNNEI. The V and J ends lost 8 bases and 6 bases respectively, with 14 bases between them. CDR3 protein: CASAQGRGEQYV. The CDR3 DNA sequence: TGTGCCAGCGCTCAGGGAAGAGGCGAGCAGTACGTC.

The rearrangement joins TRBV9 to TRBJ2-7; 7 bases map to TRBD1. CDR3 size: 16 residues. The ends lost 1 base at V and 5 bases at J; junction bases unmatched: 12. CDR1 is SGDLS, CDR2 YYNGEE, per germline. The chain's CDR3 is CASSVPLGQPGHEQYV. The CDR3 DNA reads as TGTGCCAGCAGCGTACCCCTGGGACAGCCGGGGCACGAGCAGTACGTC.

The CDR3 DNA is TGCGCCAGCAGCCAGTCCTTTGGGGGCGGCAATCAGCCCCAGCATTTT. As protein: CASSQSFGGGNQPQHF. V usage is TRBV4-1 and J usage is TRBJ1-5; tentative D call: TRBD1 (6 bases). The ends were cut back, 3 bases at V and 2 bases at J, with 14 bases in the middle. CDR3 length: 16 amino acids. Germline CDR1 reads MGHRA; CDR2 reads YSYEKL.

V is TRBV5-1 and J is TRBJ1-1; D perhaps matches TRBD1 (5 bases). The CDR3 runs to 14 residues. The V end lost 4 bases, the J end lost 1 base, and 11 bases lay between the germline ends. Germline-derived CDR1 and CDR2 are SGHRS and YFSETQ. CDR3 coding DNA: TGCGCCAGCAGCCGGAGCGGGGGGAACACTGAAGCTTTCTTT. This codes for CASSRSGGNTEAFF.

This clone has only one observation. This rearrangement joins TRBV13 to TRBJ1-1; 7 nucleotides align to TRBD1. The J segment lost 10 bases and the V segment lost 5 bases, leaving 13 bases of the junction unmatched. CDR1 is PRHDT and CDR2 is FYEKMQ in the germline V gene (reference sequence). The CDR3 length is 14 residues. CDR3 sequence: CASSVRQGKASAFF. The CDR3 nucleotides read TGTGCCAGCAGCGTCAGACAGGGTAAGGCCTCAGCTTTCTTT.

The V and J genes are TRBV14 and TRBJ2-1, with 10 positions matching TRBD1. Germline values: CDR1 SGHDN, CDR2 FVKESK. The trim removed 6 bases at V and 3 bases at J, leaving 5 bases unmatched. The CDR3 length is 15 residues. The CDR3 protein is CASSLDRGIYNEQFF. Here the CDR3 DNA reads TGTGCCAGCAGTTTGGACAGGGGGATCTACAATGAGCAGTTCTTC.